This T cell receptor beta chain derives from a study of T cell responses to AZD1222 COVID-19 vaccine. General study points: Spike-specific TCR depth and breadth grew after two AZD1222 doses.

This clone was seen a single time. The antigen is unknown. Here immunoSEQ multiplex PCR was the method, and the copy in TCRdb shows in-frame clones only, minus some. The sample holds over 130,000 clones, 92% seen once. Germline V CDR1 and CDR2: ENHRY, SYGVKD. V lost 5 bases, J lost 1 base, and 6 bases lay in between. The CDR3 spans 13 residues. This chain connects TRBV10-3 to TRBJ1-5; D gene ambiguous. The sample was peripheral blood, taken 28 days after the second AZD1222 dose. This TCR was sampled from an adult who received the AZD1222 COVID-19 vaccine. The CDR3 sequence: CAISKDSNQPQHF. CDR3 bases: TGTGCCATCAGTAAGGACAGCAATCAGCCCCAGCATTTT.